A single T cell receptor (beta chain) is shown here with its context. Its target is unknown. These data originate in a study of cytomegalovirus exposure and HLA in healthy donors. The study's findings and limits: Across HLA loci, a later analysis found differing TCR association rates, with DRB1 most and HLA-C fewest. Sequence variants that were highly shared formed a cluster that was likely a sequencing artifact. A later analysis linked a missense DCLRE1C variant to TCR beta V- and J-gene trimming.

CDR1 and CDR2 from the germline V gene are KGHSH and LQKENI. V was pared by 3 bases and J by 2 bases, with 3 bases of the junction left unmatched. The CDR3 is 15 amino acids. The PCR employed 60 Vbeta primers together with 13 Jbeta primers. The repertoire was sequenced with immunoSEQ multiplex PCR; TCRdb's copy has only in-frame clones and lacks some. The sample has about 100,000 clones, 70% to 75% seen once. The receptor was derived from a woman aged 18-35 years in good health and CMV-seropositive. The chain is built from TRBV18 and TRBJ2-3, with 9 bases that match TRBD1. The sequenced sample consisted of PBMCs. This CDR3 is CASSPTGGPTDTQYF. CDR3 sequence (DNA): TGTGCCAGCTCACCCACAGGGGGCCCCACAGATACGCAGTATTTT.